This TCR beta chain was sequenced in a study of neurological immune-mediated disorders. Study-level points and caveats: The most TCR clonal expansion was seen in HTLV-1-associated myelopathy, and the least was seen in multiple sclerosis, which fell below healthy controls. Because no CDR3 amino acid sequences were shared across subjects by expanded clones, private repertoires were suggested in all groups.

Time point given: longitudinal time-point 3. Preparation of the unsorted libraries drew on 2 million PBMCs stored at -80 C. The cDNA was generated through 5'RACE incorporating 10-nucleotide random UMIs. TCRdb called the 5' RACE reads again in MiXCR, with one record for every CDR3 protein. The sample lists approximately 47,000 distinct CDR3 sequences, roughly 12% occurring once. This clonotype appeared many times. Its target is unknown. Trimming cost V 6 bases and J 1 base, with 9 bases left between them. The germline V gene has CDR1 WSHSY and CDR2 SAAADI. This CDR3 comprises 13 residues. The TCR sequence derives from a male donor with HTLV-1-associated myelopathy (HAM/TSP). This rearrangement joins TRBV10-2 to TRBJ2-5; D might be TRBD2 (6 bases). Sequencing was carried out using PBMCs. The CDR3 sequence is CASSREVQETQYF. CDR3 DNA: TGCGCCAGCAGCAGGGAGGTCCAAGAGACCCAGTACTTC.